The 11 T cell receptor beta chains below come from one sample, sequenced in a study of identical twins. TCRdb called the 5' RACE reads again in MiXCR, with one record for every CDR3 protein. Here the sample spans 250,000 to 350,000 distinct CDR3 sequences, under 9.5% being singletons. A further study also used this sample, focusing on yellow fever vaccine responses in identical twins.

The sample consisted of memory (CD45RO+) T cells sorted from blood. These receptors all stem from a woman aged 18-30 years in good health.

The chain carries TRBV5-4 and TRBJ2-3, with D tentatively TRBD1 or TRBD2 (5 bases each). Between the trimmed V and J ends, which lost 7 bases and 5 bases, there was a span of 14 bases. Germline V lookup: CDR1 SGHNT, CDR2 YYREEE (reference sequence). The CDR3 is 13 amino acids. The CDR3 bases are TGTGCCAGCCAAGAGGGGCAGGTAGATACGCAGTATTTT. Translation gives CASQEGQVDTQYF.

J is TRBJ1-1 and V is TRBV2, with D tentatively TRBD1 (6 bases). This CDR3 spans 14 amino acids. V lost 9 bases to trimming and J lost 6 bases, with 20 bases between them. Germline V gene sequence: CDR1 SNHLY, CDR2 FYNNEI. CDR3 sequence (DNA): TGTGCCAGTGGGCCTTCGGTACAGGGCGCTGAAGCTTTCTTT. Translation gives CASGPSVQGAEAFF.

The gene calls are TRBV11-2 and TRBJ2-1; TRBD2 aligns across 8 bases. V shed 3 bases and J 2 bases; nucleotides not matched to a gene: 6. CDR1 and CDR2 from the germline V gene are SGHAT and FQNNGV. The CDR3 consists of 16 residues. In DNA, the CDR3 is TGTGCCAGCAGCTTCACTCCGGGACTAGCCTACAATGAGCAGTTCTTC. Amino acid sequence: CASSFTPGLAYNEQFF.

This clonotype showed up just a few times. The gene calls are TRBV4-1 and TRBJ2-3, with D perhaps TRBD1 (6 bases). The ends were cut back, 0 bases at V and 8 bases at J, with 21 bases in the middle. The CDR3 runs to 17 residues. Germline CDR1 is MGHRA and CDR2 is YSYEKL. Here the CDR3 DNA reads TGCGCCAGCAGCCAAGATAGGGACACCCCGCACAGGAGTACGCAGTATTTT. Translating it yields CASSQDRDTPHRSTQYF.

This clonotype was counted between two and nine times. This rearrangement joins TRBV6-1 to TRBJ1-2, with TRBD1 matching 9 bases. The J segment lost 4 bases and the V segment lost 3 bases, leaving 9 bases of the junction unmatched. This CDR3 comprises 16 residues. CDR1 is MNHNS and CDR2 is SASEGT in the germline V gene. The CDR3 sequence is CASSEWSGQGVYGYTF. For the CDR3, the DNA is TGTGCCAGCAGTGAGTGGTCGGGACAGGGAGTCTATGGCTACACCTTC.

This clonotype was detected ten times or more. The rearrangement joins TRBV5-1 to TRBJ2-3, with 7 bases matching TRBD2. CDR1 and CDR2 from the germline V gene are SGHRS and YFSETQ. After removal of 4 bases from V and 3 bases from J, the junction contained 5 bases not matched to a gene. The CDR3 spans 14 residues. The CDR3 nucleotides read TGCGCCAGCAGCCGGGGGGAGGAAACAGATACGCAGTATTTT. The encoded protein is CASSRGEETDTQYF.

This clonotype has more than one count but fewer than ten. This sequence joins TRBV5-1 and TRBJ1-1; 7 nucleotides match TRBD1. CDR1 and CDR2 from the germline V gene are SGHRS and YFSETQ. This CDR3 region has 12 residues. The V and J ends lost 4 bases and 10 bases, in that order; junction bases with no gene match: 7. DNA for the CDR3: TGCGCCAGCAGCCCGCCCGGGACAGTAGCTTTCTTT. Translation: CASSPPGTVAFF.

The chain has TRBV15 and TRBJ2-2, with 9 bases lining up with TRBD2. V gave up 1 base and J gave up 6 bases; unmatched junction bases: 9. The CDR3 sequence is 17 residues long. CDR1 is LNHNV, CDR2 YYDKDF, per germline (reference sequence). CDR3 coding DNA: TGTGCCACCAGCAGAGTACGCGGGGGGGTTCTCTCCGGGGAGCTGTTTTTT. The encoded protein is CATSRVRGGVLSGELFF.

This chain connects TRBV6-1 to TRBJ2-1, with D perhaps matching TRBD1 (7 bases). V was clipped by 1 base and J by 4 bases, with 14 bases between them. Germline CDR1 is MNHNS and CDR2 is SASEGT. This CDR3 has 16 residues. The CDR3 bases are TGTGCCAGCAGTGAAGTCCCCAGGGGGAGGTACAATGAGCAGTTCTTC. This gives the protein CASSEVPRGRYNEQFF.

The chain is built from TRBV12-3 or TRBV12-4 and TRBJ2-7; 7 bases match TRBD1. The CDR3 has 13 residues. Unmatched junction bases numbered 8, after V lost 6 bases and J lost 6 bases. CDR3 DNA: TGTGCCAGCAGCCGACAGGGACGAGGCGAGCAGTACTTC. Protein: CASSRQGRGEQYF.

This clonotype occurred a few times. This chain uses TRBV28 with TRBJ2-7; 10 bases are shared with TRBD2. The germline CDR1 and CDR2 sequences are MDHEN and SYDVKM. V trimming: 4 bases; J trimming: 1 base; junction bases outside the gene matches: 4. The CDR3 is made up of 15 amino acids. In DNA form, the CDR3 reads TGTGCCAGCAGTTCAACAGCGGGAGGGTCCTACGAGCAGTACTTC. Translated, it gives CASSSTAGGSYEQYF.